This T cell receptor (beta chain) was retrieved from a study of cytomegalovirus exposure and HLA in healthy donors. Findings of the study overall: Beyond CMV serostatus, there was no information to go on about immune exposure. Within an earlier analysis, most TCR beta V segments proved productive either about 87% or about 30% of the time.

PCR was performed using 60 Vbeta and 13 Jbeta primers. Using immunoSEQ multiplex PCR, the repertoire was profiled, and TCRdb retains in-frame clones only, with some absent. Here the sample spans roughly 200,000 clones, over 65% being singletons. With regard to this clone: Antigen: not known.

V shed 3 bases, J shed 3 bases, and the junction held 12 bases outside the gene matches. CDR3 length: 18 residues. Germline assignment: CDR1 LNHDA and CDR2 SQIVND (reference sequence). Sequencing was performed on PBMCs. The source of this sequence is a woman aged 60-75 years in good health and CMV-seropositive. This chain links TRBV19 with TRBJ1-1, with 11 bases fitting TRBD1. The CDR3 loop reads CASSIYRDRGKKDTEAFF. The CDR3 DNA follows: TGTGCCAGTAGTATTTACCGGGACAGGGGGAAGAAGGACACTGAAGCTTTCTTT.